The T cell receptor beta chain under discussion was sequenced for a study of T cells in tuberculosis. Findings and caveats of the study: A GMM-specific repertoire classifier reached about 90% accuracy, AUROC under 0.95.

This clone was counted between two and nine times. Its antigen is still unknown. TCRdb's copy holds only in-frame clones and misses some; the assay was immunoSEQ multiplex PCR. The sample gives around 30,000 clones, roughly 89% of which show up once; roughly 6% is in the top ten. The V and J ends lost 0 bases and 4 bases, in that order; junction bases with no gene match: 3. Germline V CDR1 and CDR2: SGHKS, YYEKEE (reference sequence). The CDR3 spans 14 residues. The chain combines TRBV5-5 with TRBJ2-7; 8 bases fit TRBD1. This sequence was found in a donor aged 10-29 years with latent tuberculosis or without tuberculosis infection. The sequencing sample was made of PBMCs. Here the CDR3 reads CASSLGQGRYEQYF. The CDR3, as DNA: TGTGCCAGCAGCTTGGGACAGGGGAGGTACGAGCAGTACTTC.